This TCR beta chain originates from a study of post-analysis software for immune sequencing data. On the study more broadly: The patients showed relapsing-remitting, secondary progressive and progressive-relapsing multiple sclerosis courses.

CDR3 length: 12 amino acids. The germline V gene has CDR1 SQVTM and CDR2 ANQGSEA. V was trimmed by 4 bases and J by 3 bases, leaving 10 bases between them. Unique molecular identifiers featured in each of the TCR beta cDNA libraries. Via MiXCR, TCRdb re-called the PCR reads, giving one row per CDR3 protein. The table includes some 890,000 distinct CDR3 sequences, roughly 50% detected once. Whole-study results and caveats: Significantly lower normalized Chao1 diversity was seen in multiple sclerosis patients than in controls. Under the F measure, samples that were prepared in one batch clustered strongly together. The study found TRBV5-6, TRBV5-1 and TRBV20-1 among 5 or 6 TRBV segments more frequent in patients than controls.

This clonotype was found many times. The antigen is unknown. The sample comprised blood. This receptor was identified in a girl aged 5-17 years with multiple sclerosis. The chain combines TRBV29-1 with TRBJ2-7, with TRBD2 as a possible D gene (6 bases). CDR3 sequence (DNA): TGCAGCGTTGGTCAGGGAGGCTACGAGCAGTACTTC. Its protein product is CSVGQGGYEQYF.